These 30 T cell receptor beta chains were sequenced from one sample in a study of Tregs in tolerant kidney transplant recipients. The nonmyeloablative bone marrow transplants came from related graft donors, with transient mixed chimerism. Sequenced by immunoSEQ multiplex PCR; TCRdb stores in-frame clones only, minus some. This sample lists nearly 15,000 clones; its ten largest clones have approximately 3.4%. This specimen was CD4+ T cells from blood (PBMCs), taken 12 months after the transplant. The receptors stem from a human patient who received a combined kidney and bone marrow transplant. Some T cells may possibly be graft donor cells.

Concerning this clone: The read is 3 residues too short to cover the CDR3 end, so that end is filled in from the germline J gene. The chain uses TRBV10-2 and TRBJ2-7; 7 nucleotides line up with TRBD1. V lost 3 bases, J lost 4 bases, and 6 bases stayed unmatched. The CDR3 is 14 amino acids. Germline CDR1 WSHSY, CDR2 SAAADI. The part of the CDR3 DNA that was read is TGCGCCAGCAGTGACTTAAGACAGGGTTACGAG. It codes for CASSDLRQGYE. The whole CDR3 region reads CASSDLRQGYEQYF.

On this clone: Sequencing ends 3 residues short of the CDR3 end; the germline J gene provides the rest. The chain uses TRBV12-3 or TRBV12-4 and TRBJ1-4; the D gene is possibly TRBD1 (5 bases). CDR3 length: 12 residues. Trimming took 3 bases from V and 7 from J, leaving 6 bases between them. The DNA read from the CDR3 is TGTGCCAGCAGTTTCAGGGCTGAAAAA. Amino acids: CASSFRAEK. The entire CDR3 sequence reads CASSFRAEKLFF.

As for this clone: The read terminates 3 residues ahead of where the CDR3 ends, so the germline J gene completes it. The chain carries TRBV20-1 and TRBJ2-7; 8 bases map to TRBD1. The CDR3 is made up of 13 amino acids. The germline gives CDR1 DFQATT, CDR2 SNEGSKA (reference sequence). J was trimmed by 5 bases and V by 4 bases; bases with no gene match: 7. Here the CDR3 reads CSAKRTGTHEQYF. The covered CDR3 bases are TGCAGTGCTAAACGGACAGGGACTCACGAG.

Concerning this clone: The read terminates 3 residues before the CDR3 end, so the remaining end is supplied by the germline J gene. This chain joins TRBV5-1 and TRBJ2-7, with 10 bases matching TRBD2. Germline CDR1 and CDR2: SGHRS and YFSETQ. Trimming at V came to 5 bases and at J to 5 bases, leaving 7 bases not matched to a gene. The CDR3 consists of 14 residues. Partial CDR3 DNA: TGCGCCAGCAGTACGTCTAGCGGGAGTGACGAG. Translated: CASSTSSGSDE. The complete CDR3 reads CASSTSSGSDEQYF.

Worth noting for this clone: Read coverage stops 3 residues before the CDR3 terminus; the germline J gene supplies the remainder. The chain uses TRBV20-1 and TRBJ1-6; D not resolved. CDR3 length: 13 residues. Trimming took 2 bases from V and 2 from J, leaving 4 bases between them. CDR1 is DFQATT, CDR2 SNEGSKA, per germline (reference sequence). Incomplete CDR3 DNA: TGCAGTGCTAGACAGGCCTATAATTCACCC. It yields the protein CSARQAYNSP. The full CDR3 sequence reads CSARQAYNSPLHF.

Notes on this clone: The read ends 3 residues before the CDR3 terminus; that terminus is restored from the germline J gene. This chain joins TRBV7-2 and TRBJ1-1; D not resolved. Germline lookup yields CDR1 SGHTA and CDR2 FQGNSA. The CDR3 covers 14 residues. V dropped 1 base and J dropped 5 bases, with 11 bases sitting between them. The CDR3 DNA, read in part, is TGTGCCAGCAGCTTAGACCCACAGAGAACTGAA. This gives the protein CASSLDPQRTE. The CDR3 reads in full as CASSLDPQRTEAFF.

Worth noting for this clone: The CDR3 end lies 3 residues beyond the end of the read and is filled in from the germline J gene. This chain links TRBV19 with TRBJ2-1; TRBD2 matches at 11 bases. The trim removed 3 bases at V and 4 bases at J, leaving 5 bases unmatched. Germline loops: CDR1 LNHDA, CDR2 SQIVND (reference sequence). The CDR3 sequence is 16 residues long. The covered CDR3 bases are TGTGCCAGTAGTATGGGCCGACTAGCGGGGTACAATGAG. Its translation is CASSMGRLAGYNE. The entire CDR3 protein reads CASSMGRLAGYNEQFF.

As for this clone: The read is 3 residues too short to cover the CDR3 end, so that end is filled in from the germline J gene. The chain carries TRBV14 and TRBJ2-3; 13 bases map to TRBD2. Per the germline V gene, CDR1 is SGHDN and CDR2 is FVKESK. The CDR3 has 15 residues. V was clipped by 8 bases and J by 6 bases; unmatched bases: 8. Partial CDR3 DNA: TGTGCCAGCGCCGGGACTAGCGGGAAAGTCGATACG. It translates to CASAGTSGKVDT. The complete CDR3 sequence is CASAGTSGKVDTQYF.

In regard to this clone: The missing CDR3 end, 3 residues past where the read stops, is filled in from the germline J gene. The chain couples TRBV5-1 to TRBJ2-5, with 7 nucleotides matching TRBD1. The V and J ends lost 0 bases and 5 bases, in that order; junction bases with no gene match: 10. The CDR3 spans 16 residues. The germline V gene has CDR1 SGHRS and CDR2 YFSETQ. The CDR3 loop is CASSLVVQGDMETQYF. The sequenced part of the CDR3 DNA is TGCGCCAGCAGCTTGGTGGTGCAGGGGGATATGGAGACC.

In regard to this clone: The CDR3 is cut off 3 residues early in the read; its end comes from the germline J gene. J is TRBJ1-1 and V is TRBV20-1, with 7 nucleotides matching TRBD1. The CDR3 is 14 amino acids. Germline values: CDR1 DFQATT, CDR2 SNEGSKA (reference sequence). V shed 2 bases and J 4 bases; nucleotides not matched to a gene: 7. CDR3: CSARLTGASTEAFF. The sequenced CDR3 bases are TGCAGTGCTAGATTAACAGGGGCTAGCACTGAA.

Turning to this clone: The read ends 3 residues early relative to the CDR3; the germline J gene fills the gap. J is TRBJ2-3 and V is TRBV2; 9 nucleotides align to TRBD2. The CDR3 runs 16 residues. V was clipped by 4 bases and J by 5 bases; unmatched bases: 10. CDR1 and CDR2 (germline): SNHLY, FYNNEI. The CDR3 reads CASSGASGMELDTQYF. CDR3 DNA, as far as it was read: TGTGCCAGCAGTGGGGCTAGCGGGATGGAACTAGATACG.

Of note for this clone: The read gets to within 3 residues of the CDR3 end, and the germline J gene fills in the rest. V and J are TRBV7-3 and TRBJ2-1, with 9 positions matching TRBD2. The CDR3 has 15 residues. Trimming took 5 bases from V and 5 from J; bases not matched to a gene: 7. Germline V gene lookup returns CDR1 SGHTA and CDR2 FQGTGA. CDR3 sequence reads: CASSPLAGADNEQFF. Incomplete CDR3 DNA: TGTGCCAGCAGCCCATTAGCGGGAGCGGACAATGAG.

On this clone itself: The read finishes 3 residues shy of the CDR3 end, and the germline J gene is used to complete it. This chain joins TRBV20-1 and TRBJ1-1; TRBD1 agrees at 9 bases. Germline V gene lookup returns CDR1 DFQATT and CDR2 SNEGSKA (reference sequence). The CDR3 loop spans 15 amino acids. The V gene end was trimmed by 4 bases and the J gene end by 4 bases; junction bases not matched to a gene: 10. The CDR3 sequence: CSANLRQGEATEAFF. The CDR3 bases that were read are TGCAGTGCTAACCTCCGACAGGGGGAGGCCACTGAA.

This clone registers medium-sized by frequency. The CDR3 goes on 3 residues after the read ends, and that part is filled in from the germline J gene. The gene calls are TRBV5-1 and TRBJ1-4, with D possibly being TRBD1 (5 bases). Looked up from germline, CDR1 is SGHRS and CDR2 is YFSETQ. V lost 4 bases and J 0 bases, leaving 10 bases between the germline ends. The CDR3 extends over 15 amino acids. The CDR3 spells CASSPQGATNEKLFF. CDR3 DNA (partial): TGCGCCAGCAGCCCTCAGGGCGCAACTAATGAAAAA. Filled out from reference TRBV5-1 and TRBJ1-4, the complete variable domain reads KAGVTQTPRYLIKTRGQQVTLSCSPISGHRSVSWYQQTPGQGLQFLFEYFSETQRNKGNFPGRFSGRQFSNSRSEMNVSTLELGDSALYLCASSPQGATNEKLFFGSGTQLSVL.

On this clone: The read gets to within 3 residues of the CDR3 end, and the germline J gene fills in the rest. The chain is built from TRBV5-1 and TRBJ2-5, with 7 nucleotides matching TRBD1. After removal of 2 bases from V and 4 bases from J, the junction contained 11 bases not matched to a gene. The germline V gene has CDR1 SGHRS and CDR2 YFSETQ. This CDR3 has 16 amino acids. CDR3 sequence: CASSFRQGRGPETQYF. Incomplete CDR3 DNA: TGCGCCAGCAGCTTTCGCCAGGGAAGGGGGCCAGAGACC. The whole variable domain, filled in from reference TRBV5-1 and TRBJ2-5, reads KAGVTQTPRYLIKTRGQQVTLSCSPISGHRSVSWYQQTPGQGLQFLFEYFSETQRNKGNFPGRFSGRQFSNSRSEMNVSTLELGDSALYLCASSFRQGRGPETQYFGPGTRLLVL.

As regards this clone: The read terminates 3 residues ahead of where the CDR3 ends, so the germline J gene completes it. This chain links TRBV30 with TRBJ1-5; 7 bases agree with TRBD1. Looked up from germline, CDR1 is GTSNPN and CDR2 is SVGIG (reference sequence). J was trimmed by 3 bases and V by 4 bases; bases with no gene match: 3. CDR3 length equals 13 residues. Partial CDR3 DNA: TGTGCCTGGACCAGGGGGTTCAATCAGCCC. Translation gives CAWTRGFNQP. The full CDR3 is CAWTRGFNQPQHF.

As regards this clone: Read data end 3 residues before the CDR3 end; the end is taken from the germline J gene. This chain uses TRBV28 with TRBJ2-7; 8 bases map to TRBD1. This CDR3 spans 15 amino acids. CDR1 MDHEN and CDR2 SYDVKM come from the germline V gene. V gave up 4 bases and J gave up 0 bases; unmatched junction bases: 5. CDR3 bases read: TGTGCCAGCAGTTCCTGGACAGGGAGCTCCTACGAG. It translates to CASSSWTGSSYE. The complete CDR3 sequence is CASSSWTGSSYEQYF.

This clone counts as medium-sized (0.01 to 0.1%) by frequency. The part of the CDR3 DNA that was read is TGTGCCATCGCGTCCTCGAGCGGGAGGGCCCGGGATACG. Protein sequence: CAIASSSGRARDT. From start to end, the CDR3 is CAIASSSGRARDTQYF. This rearrangement joins TRBV10-3 to TRBJ2-3; 10 bases align to TRBD2. The CDR3 goes on 3 residues after the read ends, and that part is filled in from the germline J gene. The CDR3 spans 16 residues. The germline CDR1 and CDR2 sequences are ENHRY and SYGVKD. The trim removed 8 bases at V and 6 bases at J, leaving 14 bases unmatched.

Details on this clone: The read falls 3 residues short of the CDR3 end, and the missing part is taken from the germline J gene. The sample has other DNA sequences that encode this CDR3 too. The chain uses TRBV7-2 and TRBJ2-7, with D perhaps given as TRBD1 or TRBD2 (6 bases each). V lost 3 bases and J 2 bases, leaving 14 bases between the germline ends. The CDR3 contains 15 residues. The germline gives CDR1 SGHTA, CDR2 FQGNSA. CDR3 DNA (partial): TGTGCCAGCAGCTTGGGGGCGGGAACAACCTACGAG. It translates to CASSLGAGTTYE. Given in full, the CDR3 is CASSLGAGTTYEQYF.

Concerning this clone: The sequence runs out 3 residues before the end of the CDR3; the remainder is reconstructed from the germline J gene. The rearrangement uses TRBV2 and TRBJ1-4; perhaps TRBD1 as D (6 bases). The V gene's germline CDR1 is SNHLY and CDR2 FYNNEI. The CDR3 is 15 residues long. Trimming pared 6 bases from V and 5 bases from J, leaving 16 bases between. CDR3 loop: CASREQGGRNEKLFF. Incomplete CDR3 DNA: TGTGCCAGCAGAGAACAGGGAGGGAGAAATGAAAAA.

A remark on this clone: The read is 3 residues too short to cover the CDR3 end, so that end is filled in from the germline J gene. V is TRBV29-1 and J is TRBJ2-7; D is unclear. With 4 bases removed from V and 6 bases from J, the gap between germline ends came to 10 bases. There are 11 residues in the CDR3. Germline CDR1 and CDR2: SQVTM and ANQGSEA. CDR3: CSVGEASEQYF. The covered CDR3 bases are TGCAGCGTTGGTGAAGCGAGCGAG.

For this clone: The observed sequence ends 3 residues before the CDR3 terminus, with the missing tail filled in from the germline J gene. The rearrangement uses TRBV2 and TRBJ1-4; D gene uncertain. Germline V lookup: CDR1 SNHLY, CDR2 FYNNEI. CDR3 size: 13 residues. Trimming took off 1 base at V and 7 bases at J, with 7 bases between the two ends. The part of the CDR3 DNA that was read is TGTGCCAGCAGTGAAGTCGGGGTTGAAAAA. Amino acid sequence: CASSEVGVEK. The whole CDR3 sequence reads CASSEVGVEKLFF. The full variable domain, its missing parts supplied by reference TRBV2 and TRBJ1-4, is EPEVTQTPSHQVTQMGQEVILRCVPISNHLYFYWYRQILGQKVEFLVSFYNNEISEKSEIFDDQFSVERPDGSNFTLKIRSTKLEDSAMYFCASSEVGVEKLFFGSGTQLSVL.

The CDR3 sequence is CASSQYGQGANQPQHF. CDR3 DNA (partial): TGTGCCAGCAGCCAGTACGGACAGGGCGCAAATCAGCCC. V gene TRBV16 combines with J gene TRBJ1-5; 8 bases line up with TRBD1. Read data end 3 residues before the CDR3 end; the end is taken from the germline J gene. Germline V gene data show CDR1 as KGHSY and CDR2 as FQNENV. With 3 bases clipped from V and 4 bases from J, the junction kept 8 bases outside the gene matches. This CDR3 is 16 amino acids long.

With regard to this clone: Read sequence stops 3 residues before the CDR3 end, and the germline J gene provides the missing end. The chain carries TRBV20-1 and TRBJ2-1; 11 bases fit TRBD2. Germline assignment: CDR1 DFQATT and CDR2 SNEGSKA (reference sequence). Losses at the gene ends were 4 bases for V and 3 bases for J; bases not matched to a gene: 5. The CDR3 loop spans 15 amino acids. The CDR3 bases that were read are TGCAGTGCTATGCCTCTAGCGGGAGGCTACAATGAG. This codes for CSAMPLAGGYNE. The entire CDR3 sequence reads CSAMPLAGGYNEQFF.

Notes on this clone: The missing CDR3 end, 3 residues past where the read stops, is filled in from the germline J gene. The chain joins TRBV12-5 to TRBJ2-1; 10 nucleotides match TRBD1. The length of the CDR3 is 15 residues. CDR1 is LGHNT, CDR2 FRNRAP, per germline. V trimming: 7 bases; J trimming: 6 bases; junction bases outside the gene matches: 9. This chain's CDR3 is CASVRGGTGVNEQFF. The part of the CDR3 DNA that was read is TGTGCTAGTGTCCGAGGTGGGACAGGGGTCAATGAG.

Remarks on this clone: The CDR3 end lies 3 residues beyond the end of the read and is filled in from the germline J gene. The chain uses TRBV12-3 or TRBV12-4 and TRBJ1-4; 10 bases align to TRBD1. This CDR3 has 14 amino acids. After removal of 5 bases from V and 8 bases from J, the junction contained 5 bases not matched to a gene. The CDR3: CASSRQGASEKLFF. Incomplete CDR3 DNA: TGTGCCAGCAGTCGACAGGGGGCGAGCGAAAAA.

Concerning this clone: The DNA ends 3 residues before the CDR3 does, and the rest of the CDR3 is filled in from the germline J gene. This chain connects TRBV13 to TRBJ1-3, with D unresolved. V lost 4 bases and J lost 7, with 14 bases in between. The CDR3 covers 14 residues. Germline-derived CDR1 and CDR2 are PRHDT and FYEKMQ (reference sequence). The sequenced part of the CDR3 DNA is TGTGCCAGCAGCTCCGTCCTGTCGGGGAACACC. Residues: CASSSVLSGNT. The full-length CDR3 reads as CASSSVLSGNTIYF.

To note about this clone: Coverage ceases 3 residues before the CDR3 finishes, and the germline J gene fills in the end. The chain joins TRBV7-8 to TRBJ1-3; 7 bases match TRBD1. The CDR3 sequence is 14 residues long. Germline CDR1 is SGHVS and CDR2 is FQNEAQ. The DNA read from the CDR3 is TGTGCCAGCGGGACAGCACTCACCGCGGGGACC. Encoded protein: CASGTALTAGT. The CDR3, in full, reads CASGTALTAGTIYF.

This clone is medium-sized by frequency. The CDR3 sequence is CASSPPPEYGRGPRRYEQYF. The sequenced part of the CDR3 DNA is TGTGCCAGCAGCCCCCCTCCGGAGTATGGGCGGGGGCCGCGTAGGTACGAG. The gene calls are TRBV4-2 and TRBJ2-7, with D possibly being TRBD2 (7 bases). Coverage ceases 3 residues before the CDR3 finishes, and the germline J gene fills in the end. The CDR3 consists of 20 residues. Germline V gene lookup returns CDR1 LGHNA and CDR2 YNFKEQ. V dropped 4 bases and J dropped 4 bases, with 32 bases sitting between them.

As to this clone: The read gets to within 3 residues of the CDR3 end, and the germline J gene fills in the rest. The chain links TRBV7-9 to TRBJ2-5; D unresolved. Germline V lookup: CDR1 SEHNR, CDR2 FQNEAQ (reference sequence). The CDR3 length is 14 residues. Trimming pared 3 bases from V and 5 bases from J, leaving 13 bases between. CDR3 in amino acids: CASSFKAATETQYF. The CDR3 bases that were read are TGTGCCAGCAGCTTTAAGGCGGCTACGGAGACC.